These 31 T cell receptor beta chains originate from one sample sequenced in a study of T cells after yellow fever vaccination. TCRdb processed the 5' RACE reads anew with MiXCR; each CDR3 protein has one entry. Here the sample spans 300,000 to 350,000 distinct CDR3 sequences, almost 4% being singletons. The sample was PBMCs, taken 5 days after the yellow fever booster vaccination. The receptors here all came from a man aged 18 to 30 who received the YFV17D yellow fever vaccine.

This clonotype was picked up a small number of times. The chain has TRBV7-2 and TRBJ1-1; 10 bases are a match to TRBD1. The CDR3 loop spans 19 amino acids. The V segment lost 4 bases and the J segment 1 base; nucleotides outside the gene matches: 15. Looked up from germline, CDR1 is SGHTA and CDR2 is FQGNSA. The DNA for the CDR3 is TGTGCCAGCAGCTCGAGGTCCGGGACAGGGGTTTACTGGAACACTGAAGCTTTCTTT. It translates to CASSSRSGTGVYWNTEAFF.

The table lists this clonotype with a few counts. The chain joins TRBV7-8 to TRBJ2-7, with D unclear. The CDR3 totals 14 residues. The germline V gene encodes CDR1 SGHVS and CDR2 FQNEAQ. The germline V and J ends were trimmed by 1 base and 4 bases, with 11 bases remaining between them. CDR3 DNA: TGTGCCAGCAGCTTAGACATCCGCCTTTACGAGCAGTACTTC. It is translated as CASSLDIRLYEQYF.

This clonotype has just a few counts. The chain uses TRBV7-9 and TRBJ1-5, with 7 bases lining up with TRBD1. CDR1 is SEHNR, CDR2 FQNEAQ, per germline (reference sequence). This CDR3 contains 13 residues. V shed 11 bases and J 9 bases; nucleotides not matched to a gene: 13. The CDR3 DNA reads as TGTGCCGTAGGGCAGGGGGGTCTCGTGCCCCAGCATTTT. It codes for CAVGQGGLVPQHF.

The table lists this clonotype with a few counts. The J gene is TRBJ2-7, the V gene TRBV7-9; D is perhaps TRBD1 (5 bases). Trimming took off 1 base at V and 5 bases at J, with 12 bases between the two ends. The CDR3 has 14 amino acids. CDR1 is SEHNR, CDR2 FQNEAQ, per germline (reference sequence). The CDR3 DNA sequence: TGTGCCAGCAGCTTAGAGACCAGGGTCGACGAGCAGTACTTC. It specifies CASSLETRVDEQYF.

V usage is TRBV5-5 and J usage is TRBJ1-5; D perhaps matches TRBD1 (5 bases). The CDR3 consists of 16 residues. The V and J ends lost 1 base and 3 bases respectively, with 14 bases between them. CDR1 and CDR2 from the germline V gene are SGHKS and YYEKEE (reference sequence). CDR3 residues: CASSLISTGDNQPQHF. Written as DNA, the CDR3 is TGTGCCAGCAGCTTGATAAGTACAGGCGACAATCAGCCCCAGCATTTT.

This clonotype was recorded at least ten times. The chain has TRBV18 and TRBJ1-2; tentatively, D is TRBD1 (6 bases). V lost 4 bases, J lost 4 bases, and 19 bases lay in between. The CDR3 consists of 16 residues. Germline values: CDR1 KGHSH, CDR2 LQKENI. As DNA, the CDR3 is TGTGCCAGCTCACTTTCGGCCGGTCAGGGGACCTATGGCTACACCTTC. It specifies CASSLSAGQGTYGYTF.

Of note for this clonotype: A much larger clone lies one base from this, so it may be a read error. The chain has TRBV7-8 and TRBJ2-2; D possibly matches TRBD1 or TRBD2 (5 bases each). This CDR3 is built from 15 residues. CDR1 and CDR2 (germline): SGHVS, FQNEAQ. This CDR3 is CAGSRGTSPTGELFF. CDR3 in DNA: TGTGCCGGCAGCCGGGGCACTAGTCCCACCGGGGAGCTGTTTTTT.

This clonotype was counted only a few times. The V call is TRBV5-1, the J call TRBJ2-2; 8 bases match TRBD1. Germline V CDR1 and CDR2: SGHRS, YFSETQ. The trim removed 4 bases at V and 3 bases at J, leaving 8 bases unmatched. The CDR3 has 16 amino acids. CDR3: CASSVIQGAYTGELFF. The CDR3 nucleotides read TGCGCCAGCAGCGTCATCCAGGGGGCTTACACCGGGGAGCTGTTTTTT.

CDR3: CASSQNPGADTQYF. The CDR3 DNA is TGTGCCAGCAGCCAGAACCCGGGGGCAGATACGCAGTATTTT. V usage is TRBV3-1 and J usage is TRBJ2-3; tentative D call: TRBD2 (6 bases). The germline V gene has CDR1 LGHDT and CDR2 YNNKEL (reference sequence). V was pared by 3 bases and J by 4 bases, with 11 bases between. The CDR3 spans 14 residues.

The genes are TRBV2 and TRBJ2-7, with D possibly being TRBD1 (5 bases). The CDR3 runs to 14 residues. Germline V gene sequence: CDR1 SNHLY, CDR2 FYNNEI. V lost 6 bases, J lost 5 bases, and 17 bases lay in between. The CDR3 region is CASSAEQGDNEQYV. Here the CDR3 DNA reads TGTGCCAGCAGCGCCGAGCAGGGCGATAACGAGCAGTACGTC.

The chain has TRBV5-1 and TRBJ1-2, with D uncertain. The CDR3 spans 13 residues. Trimming removed 4 bases from V and 8 bases from J, with 15 bases in between. Germline values: CDR1 SGHRS, CDR2 YFSETQ. CDR3 coding DNA: TGCGCCAGCAGCATCGGGATGCCCGGGGGCTACACCTTC. Translation: CASSIGMPGGYTF. Full variable domain (outside the CDR3, taken from reference TRBV5-1 and TRBJ1-2): KAGVTQTPRYLIKTRGQQVTLSCSPISGHRSVSWYQQTPGQGLQFLFEYFSETQRNKGNFPGRFSGRQFSNSRSEMNVSTLELGDSALYLCASSIGMPGGYTFGSGTRLTVV.

The chain links TRBV5-1 to TRBJ2-3; TRBD2 aligns across 7 bases. CDR3 size: 18 residues. The ends lost 0 bases at V and 4 bases at J; junction bases unmatched: 14. The germline V gene encodes CDR1 SGHRS and CDR2 YFSETQ. The CDR3 region is CASSLAAGDLLGADTQYF. The CDR3 bases are TGCGCCAGCAGCTTGGCCGCGGGAGATCTACTTGGGGCAGATACGCAGTATTTT.

This clonotype was seen at least ten times. The J gene is TRBJ1-1, the V gene TRBV12-3 or TRBV12-4, with TRBD1 identical over 10 bases. Losses at the gene ends were 8 bases for V and 10 bases for J; bases not matched to a gene: 10. This CDR3 spans 13 amino acids. CDR3 in DNA: TGTGCCAGCGAGACAGGGGGCGGGGTAGGAGCTTTCTTT. This codes for CASETGGGVGAFF.

V is TRBV6-5 and J is TRBJ1-2; no clear D. CDR1 and CDR2 from the germline V gene are MNHEY and SVGAGI. The CDR3 contains 13 residues. The ends were cut back, 0 bases at V and 6 bases at J, with 8 bases in the middle. The CDR3 DNA follows: TGTGCCAGCAGTTACTCCCCCTCCAATGGCTACACCTTC. It yields the protein CASSYSPSNGYTF.

The chain is built from TRBV7-8 and TRBJ1-1; 8 positions agree with TRBD1. V shed 4 bases and J 3 bases; nucleotides not matched to a gene: 7. The germline V gene encodes CDR1 SGHVS and CDR2 FQNEAQ. This CDR3 region has 15 residues. The CDR3 nucleotides are TGTGCCAGCAGCTCCACGACAGGGGCCCACACTGAAGCTTTCTTT. It yields the protein CASSSTTGAHTEAFF.

This clonotype was counted between two and nine times. The J gene is TRBJ2-5, the V gene TRBV12-3 or TRBV12-4, with TRBD2 matching 11 bases. CDR3 length: 17 residues. The V gene end was trimmed by 5 bases and the J gene end by 5 bases; junction bases not matched to a gene: 13. The CDR3 DNA follows: TGTGCCAGCAGTCTCCGTATTAGCGGGGGGGCCCTTGAGACCCAGTACTTC. Its translation is CASSLRISGGALETQYF.

The gene calls are TRBV10-3 and TRBJ2-6, with D unresolved. Trimming pared 8 bases from V and 0 bases from J, leaving 14 bases between. The germline gives CDR1 ENHRY, CDR2 SYGVKD. This CDR3 region has 16 residues. CDR3 bases: TGTGCCATCTCCCCAGGTTTCGCCTCTGGGGCCAACGTCCTGACTTTC. Translated: CAISPGFASGANVLTF.

The sample holds many counts of this clonotype. V gene TRBV15 combines with J gene TRBJ2-5, with 7 bases matching TRBD1. Germline values: CDR1 LNHNV, CDR2 YYDKDF (reference sequence). With 0 bases clipped from V and 2 bases from J, the junction kept 3 bases outside the gene matches. CDR3 length: 15 residues. This CDR3 reads CATSRDPGQQETQYF. CDR3 nucleotides: TGTGCCACCAGCAGAGACCCGGGACAGCAAGAGACCCAGTACTTC. The entire variable domain, with the rest obtained from reference TRBV15 and TRBJ2-5, is as follows: DAMVIQNPRYQVTQFGKPVTLSCSQTLNHNVMYWYQQKSSQAPKLLFHYYDKDFNNEADTPDNFQSRRPNTSFCFLDIRSPGLGDTAMYLCATSRDPGQQETQYFGPGTRLLVL.

Only one count was recorded for this clonotype. A read error is possible here, since a much larger clone lies one base away. This sequence joins TRBV7-2 and TRBJ2-1, with D unclear. Germline-derived CDR1 and CDR2 are SGHTA and FQGNSA. This CDR3 contains 15 residues. V gave up 1 base and J gave up 8 bases, with 15 bases separating them. As DNA, the CDR3 is TGTGCCAGCAGCTTAGAACAGAGTCTGTTCCATGAGCAGTTCTTC. It specifies CASSLEQSLFHEQFF.

In this sample, this clonotype turned up many times. The V gene is TRBV5-1, the J gene TRBJ1-5; unclear D gene. V gave up 7 bases and J gave up 5 bases, with 10 bases separating them. Germline CDR1 is SGHRS and CDR2 is YFSETQ. The CDR3 is 12 amino acids. CDR3 amino acids: CASLRGDQPQHF. In nucleotides, the CDR3 is TGCGCCAGCCTTCGGGGAGATCAGCCCCAGCATTTT.

This clonotype was recorded many times. The chain links TRBV7-2 to TRBJ1-2, with D maybe TRBD1 (6 bases). With 5 bases removed from V and 7 bases from J, the gap between germline ends came to 20 bases. CDR1 and CDR2 from the germline V gene are SGHTA and FQGNSA. The CDR3 has 15 amino acids. This CDR3 reads CASSPGVSQGTGYTF. The CDR3 coding sequence is TGTGCCAGCAGCCCAGGGGTCAGCCAAGGGACTGGCTACACCTTC.

A remark on this clonotype: A much larger clone lies a single base off, so this may be a read error. The CDR3 nucleotides read TGTTCCAGCAGCTCAGGGACGGGGAACACTGAAGCTTTCTTT. Protein product: CSSSSGTGNTEAFF. The V and J genes are TRBV11-2 and TRBJ1-1; D may be TRBD1 (5 bases). The germline V gene has CDR1 SGHAT and CDR2 FQNNGV. The CDR3 extends over 14 amino acids.

This clonotype was picked up a small number of times. The CDR3 DNA reads as TGCGCCAGCAGCAAAGGGACAGGGCAAGAGACCCAGTACTTC. As protein: CASSKGTGQETQYF. The chain employs TRBV5-1 and TRBJ2-5; 9 bases align to TRBD1. V gave up 4 bases and J gave up 2 bases; unmatched junction bases: 3. This CDR3 region has 14 residues. Germline V gives CDR1 SGHRS, CDR2 YFSETQ.

This clonotype showed up many times. The rearrangement uses TRBV7-6 and TRBJ1-1; D is undetermined. V lost 3 bases, J lost 4 bases, and 9 bases lay in between. Germline CDR1 SGHVS, CDR2 FNYEAQ. This CDR3 has 13 amino acids. CDR3 in DNA: TGTGCCAGCAGCTTTTCTGGGAGCACTGAAGCTTTCTTT. It specifies CASSFSGSTEAFF.

Note on this clonotype: The missing conserved phenylalanine or tryptophan at the end of this CDR3 makes a read error likely. The gene calls are TRBV18 and TRBJ1-2; tentatively, D is TRBD1 (6 bases). The CDR3 covers 14 residues. V lost 3 bases, J lost 8 bases, and 16 bases lay in between. Germline CDR1 and CDR2: KGHSH and LQKENI. The CDR3: CASSPGTYDGGYTL. The CDR3 DNA reads as TGTGCCAGCTCACCTGGGACATACGATGGCGGCTACACCCTC.

The sample holds many counts of this clonotype. This chain joins TRBV5-1 and TRBJ2-4, with TRBD1 matching 11 bases. Germline CDR1 is SGHRS and CDR2 is YFSETQ. V shed 5 bases and J 6 bases; nucleotides not matched to a gene: 10. The CDR3 consists of 16 residues. CDR3 sequence (DNA): TGCGCCAGCAGTTCGGCCGGACAGGGGGCAATAAACATTCAGTACTTC. As protein: CASSSAGQGAINIQYF.

This clonotype has just a few counts. The genes are TRBV12-3 or TRBV12-4 and TRBJ2-1, with D possibly TRBD2 on 5 matching bases. Trimming took off 5 bases at V and 9 bases at J, with 14 bases between the two ends. This CDR3 comprises 13 residues. This CDR3 reads CASSVGMRVEQFF. DNA of the CDR3: TGTGCCAGCAGTGTTGGTATGAGGGTTGAGCAGTTCTTC.

This clonotype showed up just a few times. The CDR3 DNA reads TGTGCCAGTTCATACAGTTTTTCTGAAAAACTGTTTTTT. Residues: CASSYSFSEKLFF. The chain is built from TRBV19 and TRBJ1-4; D is uncertain. CDR3 length equals 13 residues. Germline CDR1 and CDR2: LNHDA and SQIVND (reference sequence). V lost 8 bases, J lost 7 bases, and 14 bases lay in between.

The chain combines TRBV5-1 with TRBJ2-5; 7 nucleotides agree with TRBD2. The germline V gene encodes CDR1 SGHRS and CDR2 YFSETQ. The junction had 5 bases not matched to a gene; V was cut back by 5 bases and J by 4 bases. The length of the CDR3 is 13 residues. CDR3 residues: CASRRTSRETQYF. In DNA, the CDR3 is TGCGCCAGCAGGCGGACTAGTCGAGAGACCCAGTACTTC.

This clonotype was counted between two and nine times. The V call is TRBV4-3, the J call TRBJ1-6; the D gene is possibly TRBD1 (6 bases). V was pared by 4 bases and J by 7 bases, with 20 bases between. CDR1 and CDR2 (germline): LGHNA, YSLEER. The CDR3 runs 17 residues. The CDR3, as DNA: TGCGCCAGCAGCCCCCAAGGTGCGGGGGCTAGAAATTCACCCCTCCACTTT. It yields the protein CASSPQGAGARNSPLHF.

In this sample, this clonotype turned up a few times. The genes are TRBV5-6 and TRBJ1-2; 12 bases line up with TRBD1. With 5 bases clipped from V and 8 bases from J, the junction kept 16 bases outside the gene matches. Germline V gene lookup returns CDR1 SGHDT and CDR2 YYEEEE. The CDR3 length is 17 residues. CDR3 nucleotide sequence: TGTGCCAGCAGGGGGGGACAGGGGGCTTCCAGTTCGGCGGGCTACACCTTC. The encoded protein is CASRGGQGASSSAGYTF.